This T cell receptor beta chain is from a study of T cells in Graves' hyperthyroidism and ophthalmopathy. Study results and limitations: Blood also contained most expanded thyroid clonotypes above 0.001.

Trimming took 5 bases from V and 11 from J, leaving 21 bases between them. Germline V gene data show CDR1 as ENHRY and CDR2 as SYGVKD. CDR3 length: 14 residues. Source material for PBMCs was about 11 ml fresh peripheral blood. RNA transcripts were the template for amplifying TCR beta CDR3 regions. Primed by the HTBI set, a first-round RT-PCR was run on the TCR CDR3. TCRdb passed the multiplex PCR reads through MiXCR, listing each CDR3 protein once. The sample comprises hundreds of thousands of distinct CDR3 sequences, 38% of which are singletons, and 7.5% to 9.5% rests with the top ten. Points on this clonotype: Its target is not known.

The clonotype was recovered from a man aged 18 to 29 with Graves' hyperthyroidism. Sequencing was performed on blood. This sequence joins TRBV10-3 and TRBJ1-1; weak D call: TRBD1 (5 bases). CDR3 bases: TGTGCCATCAGTCCCTTTGGGCAGGGCTATCGGGCTTTCTTT. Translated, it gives CAISPFGQGYRAFF.